A selection of T cell receptor beta chains follows, all from one sample in a study of cytomegalovirus exposure and HLA in healthy donors. Sequenced by immunoSEQ multiplex PCR; TCRdb stores in-frame clones only, minus some. The table shows about 130,000 clones, with around 90% occurring only once. What was sequenced was PBMCs. These receptors all stem from a woman aged 18-29 years in good health and CMV-seronegative. CDR3s include the opening cysteine and the closing phenylalanine or tryptophan. D genes are given only for firm matches. Clone size is not always given. Where it is, it says once, few, many or a class for expanded clones.

CDR3: CASRKDRGGEKLFF
DNA: TGTGCCAGCAGAAAGGACAGGGGCGGAGAAAAACTGTTTTTT
J: TRBJ1-4
V: TRBV7-9
size: NA
D: TRBD1

CDR3: CSVEDRQGEYEQYF
DNA: TGCAGCGTTGAAGATCGACAGGGGGAATACGAGCAGTACTTC
J: TRBJ2-7
V: TRBV29-1
size: NA
D: TRBD1

CDR3: CASSLKMSGAFSYEQYF
DNA: TGTGCCAGCAGCTTAAAAATGTCAGGGGCTTTCTCCTACGAGCAGTACTTC
J: TRBJ2-7
V: TRBV11-2
size: NA
D: NA

CDR3: CASSPGLGAYEQYF
DNA: TGTGCCAGCAGTCCAGGGCTAGGGGCCTACGAGCAGTACTTC
J: TRBJ2-7
V: TRBV6-5
size: few
D: NA

CDR3: CASSLASGNPSNEQFF
DNA: TGTGCCAGCAGCTTAGCCAGCGGGAACCCTTCCAATGAGCAGTTCTTC
J: TRBJ2-1
V: TRBV7-6
size: NA
D: TRBD2

CDR3: CASKVGTGYYEQYF
DNA: TGTGCCAGCAAAGTCGGGACAGGGTACTACGAGCAGTACTTC
J: TRBJ2-7
V: TRBV27
size: NA
D: TRBD1

CDR3: CSVEEGGEQYF
DNA: TGCAGCGTTGAAGAAGGGGGAGAGCAGTACTTC
J: TRBJ2-7
V: TRBV29-1
size: NA
D: NA

CDR3: CASSVEEAGDITDTQYF
DNA: TGTGCCAGCAGCGTAGAGGAAGCGGGAGATATTACAGATACGCAGTATTTT
J: TRBJ2-3
V: TRBV9
size: NA
D: TRBD2

CDR3: CASSMSAEEQYF
DNA: TGTGCCAGTAGTATGAGTGCGGAGGAGCAGTACTTC
J: TRBJ2-7
V: TRBV19
size: NA
D: NA

CDR3: CASSLALGPHHEQYF
DNA: TGTGCCAGCAGCTTGGCGCTAGGTCCCCACCACGAGCAGTACTTC
J: TRBJ2-7
V: TRBV5-6
size: NA
D: NA

CDR3: CASSHPTSGTDTQYF
DNA: TGTGCCAGCAGCCACCCTACTAGCGGAACAGATACGCAGTATTTT
J: TRBJ2-3
V: TRBV7-3
size: NA
D: TRBD2

CDR3: CASSPRVSGRASETQYF
DNA: TGTGCCAGCAGCCCCCGAGTTAGCGGGAGGGCGTCAGAGACCCAGTACTTC
J: TRBJ2-5
V: TRBV11-3
size: NA
D: TRBD2

CDR3: CASRTGTGGVNVLTF
DNA: TGTGCCAGCAGGACCGGGACAGGGGGGGTTAACGTCCTGACTTTC
J: TRBJ2-6
V: TRBV2
size: NA
D: TRBD1

CDR3: CASSFRSWQGARGANVLTF
DNA: TGTGCCAGCAGTTTTCGATCGTGGCAGGGGGCGAGAGGGGCCAACGTCCTGACTTTC
J: TRBJ2-6
V: TRBV28
size: NA
D: TRBD1

CDR3: CASSQDLRGGYTF
DNA: TGTGCCAGCAGCCAAGATCTTAGGGGAGGCTACACCTTC
J: TRBJ1-2
V: TRBV4-2
size: few
D: NA

CDR3: CASRGLYNEKLFF
DNA: TGTGCCAGTAGGGGGCTTTATAATGAAAAACTGTTTTTT
J: TRBJ1-4
V: TRBV19
size: NA
D: NA

CDR3: CASLPGVNQPQHF
DNA: TGCGCCAGCCTCCCAGGGGTAAATCAGCCCCAGCATTTT
J: TRBJ1-5
V: TRBV10-2
size: NA
D: NA

CDR3: CASSSPRDSVTEQYF
DNA: TGTGCCAGCAGCTCCCCCCGGGACTCCGTAACCGAGCAGTACTTC
J: TRBJ2-7
V: TRBV11-2
size: NA
D: NA

CDR3: CSVGGTSVGIYEQYF
DNA: TGCAGCGTTGGCGGGACCTCGGTGGGGATTTACGAGCAGTACTTC
J: TRBJ2-7
V: TRBV29-1
size: once
D: NA

CDR3: CASSHGQGTGELFF
DNA: TGTGCCAGCAGCCATGGGCAGGGCACCGGGGAGCTGTTTTTT
J: TRBJ2-2
V: TRBV5-4
size: NA
D: NA

CDR3: CASSPDRINYGYTF
DNA: TGTGCCAGCTCACCCGACAGGATTAACTATGGCTACACCTTC
J: TRBJ1-2
V: TRBV18
size: NA
D: NA

CDR3: CASSPMAGRRGNEQFF
DNA: TGTGCCAGCAGCCCTATGGCGGGAAGAAGGGGCAATGAGCAGTTCTTC
J: TRBJ2-1
V: TRBV4-2
size: once
D: NA

CDR3: CASSSTKRGRTYEQYF
DNA: TGTGCCAGCAGCTCCACAAAGCGCGGGAGGACCTACGAGCAGTACTTC
J: TRBJ2-7
V: TRBV7-9
size: NA
D: TRBD2